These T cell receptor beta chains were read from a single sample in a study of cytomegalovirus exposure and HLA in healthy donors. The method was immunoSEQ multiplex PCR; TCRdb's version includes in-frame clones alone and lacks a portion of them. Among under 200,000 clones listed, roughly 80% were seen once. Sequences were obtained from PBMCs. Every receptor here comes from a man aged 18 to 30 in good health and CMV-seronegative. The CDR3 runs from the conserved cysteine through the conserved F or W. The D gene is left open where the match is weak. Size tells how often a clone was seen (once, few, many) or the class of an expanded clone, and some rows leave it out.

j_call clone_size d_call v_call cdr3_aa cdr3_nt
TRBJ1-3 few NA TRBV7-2 CASSLGSSGNTIYF TGTGCCAGCAGCTTAGGGAGCTCTGGAAACACCATATATTTT
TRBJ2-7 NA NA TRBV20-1 CSARELTEQYF TGCAGTGCTAGAGAACTTACCGAGCAGTACTTC
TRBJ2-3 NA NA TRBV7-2 CATVRDSGTDTQYF TGTGCCACCGTCCGGGACTCCGGCACAGATACGCAGTATTTT
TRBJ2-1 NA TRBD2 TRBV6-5 CATGAGGPVNEQFF TGTGCCACAGGGGCGGGAGGGCCCGTCAATGAGCAGTTCTTC
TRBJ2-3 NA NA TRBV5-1 CASSLGAGGVDTQYF TGCGCCAGCAGCTTGGGGGCAGGAGGGGTAGATACGCAGTATTTT
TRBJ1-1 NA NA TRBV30 CAWSGGSEAFF TGTGCCTGGAGCGGGGGTTCTGAAGCTTTCTTT
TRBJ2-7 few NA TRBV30 CAWSVAGWGDEQYF TGTGCCTGGAGTGTAGCCGGATGGGGGGACGAGCAGTACTTC
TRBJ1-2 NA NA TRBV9 CASSAPGDYGYTF TGTGCCAGCAGCGCCCCGGGAGACTATGGCTACACCTTC
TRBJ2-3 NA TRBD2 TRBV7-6 CASSLGVSGRSTDTQYF TGTGCCAGCAGCTTAGGGGTTAGCGGGCGTAGCACAGATACGCAGTATTTT
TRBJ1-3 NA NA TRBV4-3 CASSQFSGNTIYF TGCGCCAGCAGCCAATTTTCAGGAAACACCATATATTTT
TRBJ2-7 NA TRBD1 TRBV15 CATSREKGTGFDEQYF TGTGCCACCAGCAGAGAGAAAGGGACAGGGTTCGACGAGCAGTACTTC
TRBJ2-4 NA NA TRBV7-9 CASTLGPGGAKNIQYF TGTGCCAGCACCCTGGGTCCAGGTGGGGCCAAAAACATTCAGTACTTC
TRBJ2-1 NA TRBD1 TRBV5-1 CASSSGPGTGPSYNEQFF TGCGCCAGCAGCTCCGGTCCCGGGACAGGTCCGTCCTACAATGAGCAGTTCTTC
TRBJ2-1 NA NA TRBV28 CASSFGIEQFF TGTGCCAGCAGTTTCGGGATTGAGCAGTTCTTC
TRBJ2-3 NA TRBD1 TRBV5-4 CASSPAGTGGEDTQYF TGTGCCAGCAGCCCCGCTGGGACAGGGGGGGAGGATACGCAGTATTTT
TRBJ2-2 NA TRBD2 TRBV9 CASSGRGLAGGPTGELFF TGTGCCAGCAGCGGACGAGGGCTAGCGGGAGGACCCACCGGGGAGCTGTTTTTT
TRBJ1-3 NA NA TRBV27 CASSLLRGNTIYF TGTGCCAGCAGTTTACTTCGGGGAAACACCATATATTTT
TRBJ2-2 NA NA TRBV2 CASSVAAPVRGELFF TGTGCCAGCAGTGTAGCGGCCCCTGTTCGCGGGGAGCTGTTTTTT
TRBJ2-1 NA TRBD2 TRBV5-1 CASSGSGSLTYNEQFF TGCGCCAGCAGCGGTAGCGGGAGCTTGACCTACAATGAGCAGTTCTTC
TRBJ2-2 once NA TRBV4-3 CASSQDPGPGELFF TGCGCCAGCAGCCAAGATCCAGGGCCCGGGGAGCTGTTTTTT
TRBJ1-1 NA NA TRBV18 CASSPEGGTEAFF TGTGCCAGCTCACCAGAGGGAGGAACTGAAGCTTTCTTT
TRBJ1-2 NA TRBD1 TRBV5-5 CASSLTGVNYGYTF TGTGCCAGCAGCTTAACAGGGGTAAACTATGGCTACACCTTC
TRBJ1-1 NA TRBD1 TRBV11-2 CASSLRFGQGARGTEAFF TGTGCCAGCAGCTTAAGGTTCGGACAGGGGGCAAGAGGCACTGAAGCTTTCTTT
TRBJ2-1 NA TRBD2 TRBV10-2 CASRFRTSGYNEQFF TGCGCCAGCAGGTTCAGGACTAGCGGTTACAATGAGCAGTTCTTC
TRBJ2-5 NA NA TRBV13 CASSAPRGTQYF TGTGCCAGCAGCGCCCCAAGGGGGACCCAGTACTTC
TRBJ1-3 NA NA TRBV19 CASSIIGVSGNTIYF TGTGCCAGTAGTATAATAGGGGTCTCTGGAAACACCATATATTTT
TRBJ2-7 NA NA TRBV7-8 CASSPQAYEQYF TGTGCCAGCAGCCCACAGGCCTACGAGCAGTACTTC
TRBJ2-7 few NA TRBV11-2 CASSLVGDFTYEQYF TGTGCCAGCAGCTTAGTCGGGGACTTCACCTACGAGCAGTACTTC
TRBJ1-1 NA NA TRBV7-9 CALPGTGPSVGEAFF TGTGCCTTGCCCGGGACGGGTCCTAGCGTCGGTGAAGCTTTCTTT
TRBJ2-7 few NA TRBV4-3 CASSQDSSPIEQYF TGCGCCAGCAGCCAAGATAGTTCCCCAATAGAGCAGTACTTC
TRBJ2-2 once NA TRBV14 CASSQGFGQGPYPGELFF TGTGCCAGCAGCCAAGGTTTCGGTCAGGGGCCTTATCCCGGGGAGCTGTTTTTT
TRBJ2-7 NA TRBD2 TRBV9 CASSVTGRGPGEQYF TGTGCCAGCAGCGTAACCGGGAGGGGCCCGGGGGAGCAGTACTTC
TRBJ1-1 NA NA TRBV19 CASSTRGEGDTEAFF TGTGCCAGTAGCACCCGGGGGGAGGGTGACACTGAAGCTTTCTTT
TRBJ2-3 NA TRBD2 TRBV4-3 CASSQDRGSGGTQYF TGCGCCAGCAGCCAAGATCGCGGGAGCGGGGGTACGCAGTATTTT
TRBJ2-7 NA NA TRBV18 CASSPPGLAPAYEQYF TGTGCCAGCTCACCACCGGGGCTAGCGCCAGCCTACGAGCAGTACTTC
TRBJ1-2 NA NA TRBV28 CASSRTGNYGYTF TGTGCCAGCAGTCGCACAGGGAACTATGGCTACACCTTC
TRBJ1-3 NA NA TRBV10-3 CAISESKGRVFSGNTIYF TGTGCCATCAGTGAGTCGAAAGGTCGGGTATTCTCTGGAAACACCATATATTTT
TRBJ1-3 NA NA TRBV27 CASSPSGSGNTIYF TGTGCCAGCAGTCCAAGTGGGAGTGGAAACACCATATATTTT
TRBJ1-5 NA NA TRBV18 CASSLGGAYSNQPQHF TGTGCCAGCTCACTTGGGGGGGCTTATAGCAATCAGCCCCAGCATTTT
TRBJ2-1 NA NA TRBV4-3 CASSQDGGSHNEQFF TGCGCCAGCAGCCAAGATGGAGGTTCCCACAATGAGCAGTTCTTC